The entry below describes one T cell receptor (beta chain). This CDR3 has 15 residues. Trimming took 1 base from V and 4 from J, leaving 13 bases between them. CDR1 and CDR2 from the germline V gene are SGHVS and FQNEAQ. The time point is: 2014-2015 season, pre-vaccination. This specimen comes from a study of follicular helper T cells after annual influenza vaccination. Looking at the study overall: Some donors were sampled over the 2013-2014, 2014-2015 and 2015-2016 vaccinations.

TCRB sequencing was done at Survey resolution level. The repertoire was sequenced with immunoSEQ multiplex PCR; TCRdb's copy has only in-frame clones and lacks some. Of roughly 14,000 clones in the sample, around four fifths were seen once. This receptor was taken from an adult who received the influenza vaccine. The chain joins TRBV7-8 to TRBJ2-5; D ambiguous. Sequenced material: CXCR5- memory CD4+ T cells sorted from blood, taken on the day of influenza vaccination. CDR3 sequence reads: CASSLGQEKGETQYF. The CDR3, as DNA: TGTGCCAGCAGCTTAGGGCAGGAAAAGGGAGAGACCCAGTACTTC.